This TCR beta chain was sequenced in a study of shared clonotypes between healthy human individuals. Here immunoSEQ multiplex PCR was the method, and the copy in TCRdb shows in-frame clones only, minus some. The table lists 2 million to 2.5 million clones, 80% to 95% of them singletons. The sequenced sample consisted of naive CD4+ T cells from PBMCs. Indicated subset: CD45RA+ positively selected. The sequence derives from a man younger than 35 in good health. Some clones in this sample may be carry-over from other donors' samples.

The CDR3 sequence: CSVGWTSGSGEQFF. CDR3 in DNA: TGCAGCGTTGGATGGACTAGCGGGAGTGGTGAGCAGTTCTTC. The chain uses TRBV29-1 and TRBJ2-1; TRBD2 matches 13 bases. With 4 bases clipped from V and 9 bases from J, the junction kept 6 bases outside the gene matches. The length of the CDR3 is 14 residues. The V gene's germline CDR1 is SQVTM and CDR2 ANQGSEA.